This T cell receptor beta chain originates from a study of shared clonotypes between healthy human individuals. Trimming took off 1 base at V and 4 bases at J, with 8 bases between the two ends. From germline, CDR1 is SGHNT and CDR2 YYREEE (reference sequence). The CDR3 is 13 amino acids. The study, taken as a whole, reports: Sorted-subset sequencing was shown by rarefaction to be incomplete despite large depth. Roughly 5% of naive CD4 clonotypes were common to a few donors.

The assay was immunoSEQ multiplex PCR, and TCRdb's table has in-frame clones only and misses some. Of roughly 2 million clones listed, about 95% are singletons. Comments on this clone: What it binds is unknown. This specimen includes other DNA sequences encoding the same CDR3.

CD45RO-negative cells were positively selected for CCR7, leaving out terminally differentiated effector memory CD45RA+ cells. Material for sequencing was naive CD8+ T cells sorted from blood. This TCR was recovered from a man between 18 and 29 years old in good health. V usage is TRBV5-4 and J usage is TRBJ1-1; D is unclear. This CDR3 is CASSLWRGTEAFF. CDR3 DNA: TGTGCCAGCAGCTTGTGGAGAGGCACTGAAGCTTTCTTT.